This TCR beta chain derives from a study of blood T cells in healthy people across ages. Primed by a sample-barcoded 5' primer and a J-beta primer mix, a second PCR proceeded for roughly 6 to 12 cycles. Via MiXCR, TCRdb re-called the 5' RACE reads, giving one row per CDR3 protein. This table has some 890,000 distinct CDR3 sequences, almost 30% appearing once. Study-level points and caveats: The CMV status of each donor remained undetermined, and this could have confounded shifts in expanded clonotypes.

Turning to this clonotype: As yet, its antigen is unknown.

This CDR3 comprises 14 residues. V was shortened by 3 bases and J by 6 bases, with 13 bases between the two germline ends. Per the germline V gene, CDR1 is SEHNR and CDR2 is FQNEAQ (reference sequence). A further study also used this sample, focusing on T cells of mothers and their children. That study reports: Per child, about 2.8 million TCR beta CDR3 reads were obtained, against over 10 million per mother.

The rearrangement joins TRBV7-9 to TRBJ2-3, with a tentative D call TRBD2 (5 bases). This clonotype was obtained from a woman aged 40 to 50 in good health. The sequenced sample was blood. The CDR3 DNA reads TGTGCCAGCAGCTTCCCTGGCCGAGGGGATACGCAGTATTTT. It translates to CASSFPGRGDTQYF.